This TCR beta chain was sequenced during a study of Ad26.COV2.S vaccination and SARS-CoV-2 variants. With 4 bases clipped from V and 4 bases from J, the junction kept 2 bases outside the gene matches. The length of the CDR3 is 13 residues. Germline lookup yields CDR1 MNHEY and CDR2 SMNVEV (reference sequence). The sample's treatment: some 19 received Ad26.COV2.S at low or high dose, single or two shots; about 5 received placebo; per-sample allocation not given. Samples were taken on day 63 after the first vaccine or placebo injection. Sequenced by immunoSEQ multiplex PCR; TCRdb stores in-frame clones only, minus some. The sample consists of about 350,000 clones, approximately 90% of them appearing once.

The sequence was obtained from a person aged 18 to 59 who received the Ad26.COV2.S COVID-19 vaccine or a placebo. The sample was peripheral blood, taken in a trial of Ad26.COV2.S vaccine versus placebo. This rearrangement joins TRBV27 to TRBJ2-3, with TRBD2 matching 7 bases. The CDR3 region is CASSWTRADTQYF. CDR3 bases: TGTGCCAGCAGTTGGACTAGGGCAGATACGCAGTATTTT.